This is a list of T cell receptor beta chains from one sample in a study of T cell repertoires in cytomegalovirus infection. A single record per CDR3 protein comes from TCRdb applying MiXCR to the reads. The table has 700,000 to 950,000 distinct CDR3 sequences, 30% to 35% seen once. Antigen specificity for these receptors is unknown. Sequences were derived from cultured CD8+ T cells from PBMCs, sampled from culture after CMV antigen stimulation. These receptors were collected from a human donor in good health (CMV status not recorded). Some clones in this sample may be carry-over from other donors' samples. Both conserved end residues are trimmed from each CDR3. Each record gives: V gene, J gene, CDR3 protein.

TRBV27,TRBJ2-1,ASSLPGAVNEQF
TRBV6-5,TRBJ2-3,ASSYLYRDTDTQY
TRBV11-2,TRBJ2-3,ASSPAGAGTDTQY
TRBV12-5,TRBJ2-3,ASAAPADTDTQY
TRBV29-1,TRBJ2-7,SVVGYTYEQY
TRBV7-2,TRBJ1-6,ASRGQGSPLH
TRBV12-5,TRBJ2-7,ASGLGTGLYEQY
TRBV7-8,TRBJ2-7,ASSFWGGAGDEQY
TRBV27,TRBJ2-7,ASGPRALSYEQY
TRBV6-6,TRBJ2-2,ASSSWELF
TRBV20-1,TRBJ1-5,SAWGQHDQPQH
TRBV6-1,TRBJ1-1,ASSDMDRRRAF
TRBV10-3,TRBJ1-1,ATLPGGTGNTEAF
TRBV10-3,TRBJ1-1,AIGGKNTEAF
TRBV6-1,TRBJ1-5,ASSEGGLRQPQH
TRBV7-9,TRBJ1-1,ASRPKRRLNTEAF
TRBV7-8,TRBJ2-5,ASSGGGGRLQETQY
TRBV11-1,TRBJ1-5,ASSSHRIVSNQPQH
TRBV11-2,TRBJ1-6,ASSLGFGGRGPNSPLH
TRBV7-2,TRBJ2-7,ASSLHGSRSYEQY
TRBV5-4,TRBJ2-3,ASSLQETGPTDTQY
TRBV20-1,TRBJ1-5,SAPSRGLNQPQH
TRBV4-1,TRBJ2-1,ASSQGETRNNEQF
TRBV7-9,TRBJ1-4,ADTRASPDEKLF